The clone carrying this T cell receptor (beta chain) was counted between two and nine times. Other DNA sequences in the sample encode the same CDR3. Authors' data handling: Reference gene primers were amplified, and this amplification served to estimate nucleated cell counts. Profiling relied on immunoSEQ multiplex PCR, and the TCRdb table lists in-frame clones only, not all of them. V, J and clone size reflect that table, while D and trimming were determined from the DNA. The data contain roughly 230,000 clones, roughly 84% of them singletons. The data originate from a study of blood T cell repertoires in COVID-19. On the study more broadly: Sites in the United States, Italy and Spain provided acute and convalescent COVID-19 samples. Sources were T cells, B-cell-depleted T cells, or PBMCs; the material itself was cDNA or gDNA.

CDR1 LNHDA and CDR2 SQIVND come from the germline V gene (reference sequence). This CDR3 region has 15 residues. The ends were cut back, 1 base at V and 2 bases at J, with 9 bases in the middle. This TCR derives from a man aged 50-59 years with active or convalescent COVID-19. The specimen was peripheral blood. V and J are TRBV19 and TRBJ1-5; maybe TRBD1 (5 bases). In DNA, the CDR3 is TGTGCCAGTAGTATAGGGGGAGGGGGCAATCAGCCCCAGCATTTT. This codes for CASSIGGGGNQPQHF.